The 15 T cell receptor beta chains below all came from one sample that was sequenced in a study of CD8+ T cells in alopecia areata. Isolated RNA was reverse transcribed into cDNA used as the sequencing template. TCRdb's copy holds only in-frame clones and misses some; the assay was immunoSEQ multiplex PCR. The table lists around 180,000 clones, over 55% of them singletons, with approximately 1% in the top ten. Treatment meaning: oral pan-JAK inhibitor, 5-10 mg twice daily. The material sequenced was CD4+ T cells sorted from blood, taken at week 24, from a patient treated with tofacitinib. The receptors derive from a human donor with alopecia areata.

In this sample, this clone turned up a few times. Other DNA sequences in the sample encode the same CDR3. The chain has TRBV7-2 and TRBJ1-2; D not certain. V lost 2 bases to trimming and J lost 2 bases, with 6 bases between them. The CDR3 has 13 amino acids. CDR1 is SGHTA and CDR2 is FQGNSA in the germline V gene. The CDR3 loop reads CASSLSRNYGYTF. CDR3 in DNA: TGTGCCAGCAGCTTATCCCGGAACTATGGCTACACCTTC.

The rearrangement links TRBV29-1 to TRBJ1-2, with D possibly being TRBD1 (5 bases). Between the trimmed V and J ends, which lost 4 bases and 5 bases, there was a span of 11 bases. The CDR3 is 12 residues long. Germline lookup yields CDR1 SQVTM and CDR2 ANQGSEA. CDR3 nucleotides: TGCAGCGTTGGGACATCCCTTTATGGCTACACCTTC. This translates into CSVGTSLYGYTF.

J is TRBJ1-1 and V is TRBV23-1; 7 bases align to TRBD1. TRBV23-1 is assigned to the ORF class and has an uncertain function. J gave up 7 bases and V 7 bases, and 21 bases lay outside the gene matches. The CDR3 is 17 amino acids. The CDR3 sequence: CASTQTKVRGTANEAFF. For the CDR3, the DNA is TGCGCCAGCACCCAGACGAAGGTTCGCGGGACAGCGAATGAAGCTTTCTTT.

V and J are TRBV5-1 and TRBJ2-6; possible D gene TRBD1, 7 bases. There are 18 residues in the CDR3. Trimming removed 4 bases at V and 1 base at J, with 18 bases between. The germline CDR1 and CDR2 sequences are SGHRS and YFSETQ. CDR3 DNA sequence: TGCGCCAGCAGCCGCGGGGACAGCTCCCTATCTGGGGCCAACGTCCTGACTTTC. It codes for CASSRGDSSLSGANVLTF.

CDR3 protein: CSVEGDTGLATQYF. CDR3 bases: TGCAGCGTTGAAGGTGACACTGGTTTAGCGACCCAGTACTTC. V gene TRBV29-1 combines with J gene TRBJ2-5; D gene uncertain. The V end lost 1 base, the J end lost 7 bases, and 16 bases lay between the germline ends. The CDR3 consists of 14 residues. The germline V gene has CDR1 SQVTM and CDR2 ANQGSEA.

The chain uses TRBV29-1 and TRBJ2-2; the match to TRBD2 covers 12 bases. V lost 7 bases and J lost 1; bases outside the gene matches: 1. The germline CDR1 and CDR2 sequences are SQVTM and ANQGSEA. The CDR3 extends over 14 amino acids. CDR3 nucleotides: TGCAGCGGGGGACTAGCGGGGAACACCGGGGAGCTGTTTTTT. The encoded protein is CSGGLAGNTGELFF.

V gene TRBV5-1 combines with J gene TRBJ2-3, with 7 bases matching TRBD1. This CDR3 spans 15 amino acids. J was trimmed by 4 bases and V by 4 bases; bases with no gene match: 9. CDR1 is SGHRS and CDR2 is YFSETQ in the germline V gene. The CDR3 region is CASSPDRVSADTQYF. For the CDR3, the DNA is TGCGCCAGCAGCCCAGACAGGGTGTCGGCAGATACGCAGTATTTT.

The CDR3 bases are TGCGCCAGCAGCTTCCGAAGGGTTTCGGATAATACGCAGTATTTT. Translation: CASSFRRVSDNTQYF. V gene TRBV5-1 combines with J gene TRBJ2-3; D not resolved. The CDR3 totals 15 residues. Germline V gene sequence: CDR1 SGHRS, CDR2 YFSETQ. The V end was cut by 2 bases, the J end by 7 bases, with 17 bases between. Together with reference TRBV5-1 and TRBJ2-3, the CDR3 gives the full variable domain: KAGVTQTPRYLIKTRGQQVTLSCSPISGHRSVSWYQQTPGQGLQFLFEYFSETQRNKGNFPGRFSGRQFSNSRSEMNVSTLELGDSALYLCASSFRRVSDNTQYFGPGTRLTVL.

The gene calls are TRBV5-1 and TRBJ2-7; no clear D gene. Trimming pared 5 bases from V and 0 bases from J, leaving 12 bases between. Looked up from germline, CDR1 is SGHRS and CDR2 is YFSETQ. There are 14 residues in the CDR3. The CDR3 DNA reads TGCGCCAGCAGAACGGGCTCCAGCTCCTACGAGCAGTACTTC. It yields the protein CASRTGSSSYEQYF.

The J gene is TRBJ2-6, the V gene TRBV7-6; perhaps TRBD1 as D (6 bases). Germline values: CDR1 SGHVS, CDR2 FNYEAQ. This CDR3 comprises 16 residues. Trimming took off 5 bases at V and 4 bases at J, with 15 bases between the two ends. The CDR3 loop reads CASSPTQGFGANVLTF. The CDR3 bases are TGTGCCAGCAGCCCTACTCAGGGGTTCGGGGCCAACGTCCTGACTTTC.

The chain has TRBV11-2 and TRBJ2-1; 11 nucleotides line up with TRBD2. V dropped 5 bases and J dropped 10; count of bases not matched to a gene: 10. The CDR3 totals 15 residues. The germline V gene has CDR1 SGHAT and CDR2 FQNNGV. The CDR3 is CASSITSGSHREQFF. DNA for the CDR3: TGTGCCAGCAGCATAACTAGCGGGAGCCACCGAGAGCAGTTCTTC.

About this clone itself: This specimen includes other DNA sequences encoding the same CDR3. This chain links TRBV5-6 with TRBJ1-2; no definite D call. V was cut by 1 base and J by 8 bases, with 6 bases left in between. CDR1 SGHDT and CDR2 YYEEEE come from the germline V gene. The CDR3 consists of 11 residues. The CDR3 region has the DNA TGTGCCAGCAGCTTGCGGGAAGGCTACACCTTC. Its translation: CASSLREGYTF.

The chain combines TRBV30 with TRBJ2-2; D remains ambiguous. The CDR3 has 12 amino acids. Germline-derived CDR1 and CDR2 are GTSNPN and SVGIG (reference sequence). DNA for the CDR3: TGTGCTTCTACGAGGAACACCGGGGAGCTGTTTTTT. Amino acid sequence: CASTRNTGELFF. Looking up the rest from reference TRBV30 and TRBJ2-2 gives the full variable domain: SQTIHQWPATLVQPVGSPLSLECTVEGTSNPNLYWYRQAAGRGLQLLFYSVGIGQISSEVPQNLSASRPQDRQFILSSKKLLLSDSGFYLCASTRNTGELFFGEGSRLTVL.

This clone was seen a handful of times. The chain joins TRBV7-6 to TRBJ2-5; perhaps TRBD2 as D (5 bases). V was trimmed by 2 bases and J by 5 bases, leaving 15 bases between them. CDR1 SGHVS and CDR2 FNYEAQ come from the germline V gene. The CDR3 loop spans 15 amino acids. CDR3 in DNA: TGTGCCAGCAGCTTACGCCCTCTACAGCGGGAGACCCAGTACTTC. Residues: CASSLRPLQRETQYF.

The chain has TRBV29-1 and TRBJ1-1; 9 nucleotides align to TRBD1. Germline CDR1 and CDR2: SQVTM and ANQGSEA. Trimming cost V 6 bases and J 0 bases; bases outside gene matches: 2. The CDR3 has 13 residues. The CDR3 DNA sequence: TGCAGCGTCTGGGACAGGGTGAACACTGAAGCTTTCTTT. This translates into CSVWDRVNTEAFF.